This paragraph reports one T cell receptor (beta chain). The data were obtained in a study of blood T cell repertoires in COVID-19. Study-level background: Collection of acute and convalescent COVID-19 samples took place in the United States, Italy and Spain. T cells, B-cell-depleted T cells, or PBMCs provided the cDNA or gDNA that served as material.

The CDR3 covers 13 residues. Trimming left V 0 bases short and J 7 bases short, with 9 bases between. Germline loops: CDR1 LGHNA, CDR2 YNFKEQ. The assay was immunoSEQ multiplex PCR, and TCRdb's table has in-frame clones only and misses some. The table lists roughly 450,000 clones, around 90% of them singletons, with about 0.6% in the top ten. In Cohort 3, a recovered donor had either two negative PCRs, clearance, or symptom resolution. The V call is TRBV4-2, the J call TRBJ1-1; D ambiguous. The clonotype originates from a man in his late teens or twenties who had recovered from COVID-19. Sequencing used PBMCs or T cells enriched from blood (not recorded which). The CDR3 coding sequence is TGTGCCAGCAGCCAAGATCCAGGTGATGAAGCTTTCTTT. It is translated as CASSQDPGDEAFF.